This T cell receptor (beta chain) was identified during a study of control samples from healthy donors and cancer patients. Sequencing was performed with immunoSEQ multiplex PCR; in TCRdb, only in-frame clones are kept and a portion is missing. This table holds under 200,000 clones. CDR3 length: 14 amino acids. Trimming stripped 4 bases from V and 11 bases from J, with 20 bases between. Germline lookup yields CDR1 LGHNT and CDR2 FRNRAP. The chain carries TRBV12-5 and TRBJ1-1, with a weak D call TRBD1 (6 bases). The sequencing input was blood. The origin of this receptor is a woman aged 25 to 45 in good health. The CDR3 DNA reads as TGTGCTAGTGGTTCCGAAACAGGGTCGGCTTCGGCTTTCTTT. As protein: CASGSETGSASAFF.